This T cell receptor beta chain was identified during a study of T cell repertoires in cytomegalovirus infection. At the level of the study: Indications of both CMV infection and matching HLA type were provided by public TCR beta signatures. Study-wide results and caveats: Frequencies of public TCR beta families were cumulated, and this identified carriers of CMV plus the relevant HLA. It was HLA-C-restricted CMV-specific TCR beta clonotypes that dominated the response ex vivo.

TCRdb reanalysed the reads using MiXCR and keeps one entry per CDR3 protein. This sample has 350,000 to 550,000 distinct CDR3 sequences, with under 40% found just once. The CDR3 has 17 residues. Germline V gene data show CDR1 as MNHEY and CDR2 as SVGEGT. To note about this clonotype: Its antigen is unknown. The junction does not match germline at one end; this may be a read error.

This clonotype originated in a human donor in good health (CMV status not recorded). Some clones in this sample may be carry-over from other donors' samples. The V and J genes are TRBV6-2 or TRBV6-3 and TRBJ2-3, with TRBD2 matching 11 bases. The sample was PBMCs. The CDR3 nucleotides are TGTGCCAGCAGGCCCGTACTAGCGGGGGTATCCACAGATACGCCGTATTTT. Translating gives CASRPVLAGVSTDTPYF.